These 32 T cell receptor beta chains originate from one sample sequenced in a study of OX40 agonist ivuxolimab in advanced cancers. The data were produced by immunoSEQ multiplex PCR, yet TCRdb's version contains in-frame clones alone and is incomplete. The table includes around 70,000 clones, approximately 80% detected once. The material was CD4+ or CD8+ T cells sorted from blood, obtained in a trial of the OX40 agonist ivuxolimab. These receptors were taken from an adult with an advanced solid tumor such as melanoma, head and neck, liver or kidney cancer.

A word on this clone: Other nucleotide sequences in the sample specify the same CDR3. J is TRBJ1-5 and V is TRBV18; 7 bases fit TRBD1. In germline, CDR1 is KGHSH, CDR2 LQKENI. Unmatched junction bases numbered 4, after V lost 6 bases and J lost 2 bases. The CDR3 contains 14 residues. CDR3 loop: CASSPGQGNQPQHF. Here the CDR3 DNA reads TGTGCCAGCTCCCCCGGACAGGGCAATCAGCCCCAGCATTTT. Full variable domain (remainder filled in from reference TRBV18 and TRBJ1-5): NAGVMQNPRHLVRRRGQEARLRCSPMKGHSHVYWYRQLPEEGLKFMVYLQKENIIDESGMPKERFSAEFPKEGPSILRIQQVVRGDSAAYFCASSPGQGNQPQHFGDGTRLSIL.

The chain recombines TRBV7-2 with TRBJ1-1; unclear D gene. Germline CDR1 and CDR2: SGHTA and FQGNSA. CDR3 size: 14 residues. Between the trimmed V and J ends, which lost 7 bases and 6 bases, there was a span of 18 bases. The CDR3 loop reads CASTPATVYAEAFF. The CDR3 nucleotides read TGTGCCAGCACCCCCGCGACCGTGTACGCTGAAGCTTTCTTT.

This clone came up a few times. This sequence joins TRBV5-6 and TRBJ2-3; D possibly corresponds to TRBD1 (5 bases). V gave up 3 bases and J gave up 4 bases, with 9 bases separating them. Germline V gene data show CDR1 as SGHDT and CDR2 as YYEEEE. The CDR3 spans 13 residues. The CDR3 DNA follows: TGTGCCAGCAGCTGGGCAGGGCCAGATACGCAGTATTTT. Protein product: CASSWAGPDTQYF.

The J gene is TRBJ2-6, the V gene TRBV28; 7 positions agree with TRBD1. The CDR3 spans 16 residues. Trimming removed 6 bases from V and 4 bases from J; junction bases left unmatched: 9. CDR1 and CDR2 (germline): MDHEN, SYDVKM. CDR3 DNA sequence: TGTGCCAGCAGAAGACAGGGCGTGGGAGGGGCCAACGTCCTGACTTTC. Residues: CASRRQGVGGANVLTF.

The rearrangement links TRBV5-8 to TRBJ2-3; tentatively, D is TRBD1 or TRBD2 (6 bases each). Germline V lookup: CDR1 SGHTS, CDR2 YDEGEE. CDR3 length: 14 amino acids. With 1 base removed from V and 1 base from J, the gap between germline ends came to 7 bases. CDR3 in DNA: TGTGCCAGCAGCTTGAGGGGGGGCACAGATACGCAGTATTTT. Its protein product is CASSLRGGTDTQYF. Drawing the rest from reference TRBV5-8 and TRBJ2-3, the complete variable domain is EAGVTQSPTHLIKTRGQQATLRCSPISGHTSVYWYQQALGLGLQFLLWYDEGEERNRGNFPPRFSGRQFPNYSSELNVNALELEDSALYLCASSLRGGTDTQYFGPGTRLTVL.

The CDR3 here is CASSPPYNEQFF. The CDR3 DNA is TGTGCCAGCAGCCCCCCGTACAATGAGCAGTTCTTC. The chain carries TRBV11-1 and TRBJ2-1; D gene unclear. Trimming left V 5 bases short and J 4 bases short, with 6 bases between. The germline V gene has CDR1 SGHAT and CDR2 FQDESV (reference sequence). The CDR3 is 12 residues long.

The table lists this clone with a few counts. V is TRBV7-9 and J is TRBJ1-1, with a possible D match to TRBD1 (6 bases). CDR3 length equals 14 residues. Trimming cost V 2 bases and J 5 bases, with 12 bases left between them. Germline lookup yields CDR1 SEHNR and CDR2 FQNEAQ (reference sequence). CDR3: CASSLSNQGTEAFF. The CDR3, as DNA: TGTGCCAGCAGCTTATCCAATCAGGGGACTGAAGCTTTCTTT.

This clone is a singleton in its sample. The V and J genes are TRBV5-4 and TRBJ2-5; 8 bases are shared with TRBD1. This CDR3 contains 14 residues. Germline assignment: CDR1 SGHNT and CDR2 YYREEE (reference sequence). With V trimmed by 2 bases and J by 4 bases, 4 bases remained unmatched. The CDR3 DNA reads TGTGCCAGCAGCTTCGGACAGGGTCGAGAGACCCAGTACTTC. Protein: CASSFGQGRETQYF.

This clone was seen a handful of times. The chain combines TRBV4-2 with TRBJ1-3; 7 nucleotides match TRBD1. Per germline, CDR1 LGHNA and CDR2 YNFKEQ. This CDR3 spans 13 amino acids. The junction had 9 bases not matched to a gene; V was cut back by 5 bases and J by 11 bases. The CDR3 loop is CASSYSTGEAIYF. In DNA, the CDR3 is TGTGCCAGCAGCTATAGTACAGGGGAAGCCATATATTTT.

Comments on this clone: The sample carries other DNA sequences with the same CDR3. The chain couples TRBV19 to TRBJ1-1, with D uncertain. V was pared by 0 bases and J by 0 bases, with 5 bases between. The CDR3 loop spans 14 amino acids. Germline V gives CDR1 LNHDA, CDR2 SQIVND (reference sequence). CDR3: CASSIDRMNTEAFF. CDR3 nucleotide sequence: TGTGCCAGTAGTATAGACAGGATGAACACTGAAGCTTTCTTT. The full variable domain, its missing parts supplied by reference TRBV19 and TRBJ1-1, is DGGITQSPKYLFRKEGQNVTLSCEQNLNHDAMYWYRQDPGQGLRLIYYSQIVNDFQKGDIAEGYSVSREKKESFPLTVTSAQKNPTAFYLCASSIDRMNTEAFFGQGTRLTVV.

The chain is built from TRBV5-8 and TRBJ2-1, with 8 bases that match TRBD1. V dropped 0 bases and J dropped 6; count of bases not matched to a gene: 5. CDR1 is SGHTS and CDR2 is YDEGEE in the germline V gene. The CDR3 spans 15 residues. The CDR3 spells CASSLGTGRPNEQFF. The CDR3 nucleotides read TGTGCCAGCAGCTTGGGGACAGGGAGGCCCAATGAGCAGTTCTTC.

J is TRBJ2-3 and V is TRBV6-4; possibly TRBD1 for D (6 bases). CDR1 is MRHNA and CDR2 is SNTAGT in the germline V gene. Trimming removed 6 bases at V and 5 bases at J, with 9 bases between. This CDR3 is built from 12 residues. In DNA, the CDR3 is TGTGCCAGCAGCGAAGGGGGAGATACGCAGTATTTT. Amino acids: CASSEGGDTQYF.

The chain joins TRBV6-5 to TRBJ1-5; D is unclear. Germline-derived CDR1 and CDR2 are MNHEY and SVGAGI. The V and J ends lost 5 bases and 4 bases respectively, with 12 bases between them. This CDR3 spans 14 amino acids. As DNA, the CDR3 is TGTGCCAGCAGTGAGAGTGGTCTTAATCAGCCCCAGCATTTT. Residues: CASSESGLNQPQHF.

CDR3 region: CASSLTSVSYEQYF. The CDR3 DNA follows: TGTGCCAGCAGCTTAACTAGCGTCTCCTACGAGCAGTACTTC. The J gene is TRBJ2-5, the V gene TRBV7-2; TRBD2 agrees at 7 bases. The DNA end favors TRBJ2-7, so the J call may be wrong. Per the germline V gene, CDR1 is SGHTA and CDR2 is FQGNSA. The CDR3 covers 14 residues.

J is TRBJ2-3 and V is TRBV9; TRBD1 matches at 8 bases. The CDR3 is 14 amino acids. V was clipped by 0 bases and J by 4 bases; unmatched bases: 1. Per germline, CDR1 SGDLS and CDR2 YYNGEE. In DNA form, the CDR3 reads TGTGCCAGCAGCGTAGAACAGGGGGCAGATACGCAGTATTTT. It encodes CASSVEQGADTQYF.

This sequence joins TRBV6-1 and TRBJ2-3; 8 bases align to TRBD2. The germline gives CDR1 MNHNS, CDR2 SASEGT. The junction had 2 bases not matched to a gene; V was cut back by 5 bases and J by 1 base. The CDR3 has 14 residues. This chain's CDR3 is CASSSGGGTDTQYF. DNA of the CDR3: TGTGCCAGCAGTTCGGGGGGGGGCACAGATACGCAGTATTTT.

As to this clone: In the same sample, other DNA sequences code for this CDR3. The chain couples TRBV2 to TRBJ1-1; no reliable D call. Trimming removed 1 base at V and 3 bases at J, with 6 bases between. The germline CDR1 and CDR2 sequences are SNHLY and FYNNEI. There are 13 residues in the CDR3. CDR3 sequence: CASSEGGHTEAFF. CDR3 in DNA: TGTGCCAGCAGTGAAGGTGGGCACACTGAAGCTTTCTTT.

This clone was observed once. CDR3 DNA: TGTGCCAGCAGCTTAGATTATGGGGTCACGGAAAAACTGTTTTTT. Encoded protein: CASSLDYGVTEKLFF. The chain carries TRBV7-2 and TRBJ1-4; D gene ambiguous. This CDR3 has 15 amino acids. CDR1 and CDR2 from the germline V gene are SGHTA and FQGNSA. The germline V and J ends were trimmed by 1 base and 8 bases, with 14 bases remaining between them.

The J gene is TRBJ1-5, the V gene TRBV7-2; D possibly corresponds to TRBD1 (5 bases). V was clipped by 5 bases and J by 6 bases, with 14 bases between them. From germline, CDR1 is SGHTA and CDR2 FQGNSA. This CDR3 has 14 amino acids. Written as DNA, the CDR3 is TGTGCCAGCAGCCCCAGGGTAGCGGGTCAGCCCCAGCATTTT. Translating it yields CASSPRVAGQPQHF.

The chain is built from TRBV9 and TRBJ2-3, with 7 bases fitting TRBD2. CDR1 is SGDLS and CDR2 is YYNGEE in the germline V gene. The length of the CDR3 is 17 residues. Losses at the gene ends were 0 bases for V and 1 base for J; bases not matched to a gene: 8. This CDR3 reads CASSVGPRAGGTDTQYF. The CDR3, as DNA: TGTGCCAGCAGCGTAGGCCCCCGGGCGGGGGGCACAGATACGCAGTATTTT.

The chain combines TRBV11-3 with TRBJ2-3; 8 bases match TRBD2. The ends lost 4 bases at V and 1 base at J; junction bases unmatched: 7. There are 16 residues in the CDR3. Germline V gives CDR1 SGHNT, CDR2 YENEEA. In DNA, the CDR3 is TGTGCCAGCAGCTCCCAGTTTAGCGGGGGCACAGATACGCAGTATTTT. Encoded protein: CASSSQFSGGTDTQYF.

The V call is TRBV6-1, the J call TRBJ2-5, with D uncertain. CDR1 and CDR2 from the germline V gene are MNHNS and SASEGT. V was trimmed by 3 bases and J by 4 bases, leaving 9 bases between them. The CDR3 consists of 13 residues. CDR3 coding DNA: TGTGCCAGCAGTGACCCCTCCCTAGAGACCCAGTACTTC. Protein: CASSDPSLETQYF.

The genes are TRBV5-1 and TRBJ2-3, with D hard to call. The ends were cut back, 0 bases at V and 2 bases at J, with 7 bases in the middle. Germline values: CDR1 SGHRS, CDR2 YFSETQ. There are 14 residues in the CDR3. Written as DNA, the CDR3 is TGCGCCAGCAGCTTGGGGTCGTTCACAGATACGCAGTATTTT. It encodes CASSLGSFTDTQYF.

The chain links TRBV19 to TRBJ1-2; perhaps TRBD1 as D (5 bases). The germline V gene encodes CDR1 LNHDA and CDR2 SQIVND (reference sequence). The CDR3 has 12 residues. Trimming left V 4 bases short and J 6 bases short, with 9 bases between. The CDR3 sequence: CASSKQGDGYTF. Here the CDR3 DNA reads TGTGCCAGTAGTAAGCAGGGAGATGGCTACACCTTC.

The CDR3 reads CASSFRTDANYGYTF. CDR3 nucleotide sequence: TGTGCCAGCAGCTTCCGGACGGACGCTAACTATGGCTACACCTTC. The V call is TRBV7-2, the J call TRBJ1-2, with D unclear. The germline CDR1 and CDR2 sequences are SGHTA and FQGNSA. V lost 3 bases to trimming and J lost 0 bases, with 11 bases between them. The CDR3 has 15 amino acids.

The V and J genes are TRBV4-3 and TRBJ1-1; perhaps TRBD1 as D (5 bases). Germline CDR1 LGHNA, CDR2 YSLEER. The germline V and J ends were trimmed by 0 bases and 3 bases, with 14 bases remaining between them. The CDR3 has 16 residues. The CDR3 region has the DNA TGCGCCAGCAGCCAAGACGGGTCGCAGGGCTACACTGAAGCTTTCTTT. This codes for CASSQDGSQGYTEAFF.

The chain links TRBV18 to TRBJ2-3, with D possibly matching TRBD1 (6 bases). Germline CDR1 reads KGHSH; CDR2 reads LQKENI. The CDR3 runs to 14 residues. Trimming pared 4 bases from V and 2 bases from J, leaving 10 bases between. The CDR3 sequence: CASSLQGDTDTQYF. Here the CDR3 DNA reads TGTGCCAGCTCACTACAGGGAGACACAGATACGCAGTATTTT.

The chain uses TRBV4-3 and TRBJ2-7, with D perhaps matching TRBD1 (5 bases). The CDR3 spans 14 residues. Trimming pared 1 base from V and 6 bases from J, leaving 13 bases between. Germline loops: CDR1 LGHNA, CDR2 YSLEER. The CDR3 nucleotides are TGCGCCAGCAGCCAAGTCGGTCAGGGTGGCGAGCAGTACTTC. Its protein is CASSQVGQGGEQYF.

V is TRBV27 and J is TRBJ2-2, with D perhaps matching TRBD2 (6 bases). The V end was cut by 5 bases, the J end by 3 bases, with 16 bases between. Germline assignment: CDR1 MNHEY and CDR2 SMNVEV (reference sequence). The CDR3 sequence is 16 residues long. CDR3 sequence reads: CASSPQWRRDTGELFF. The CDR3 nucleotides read TGTGCCAGCAGTCCCCAATGGAGGAGGGACACCGGGGAGCTGTTTTTT.

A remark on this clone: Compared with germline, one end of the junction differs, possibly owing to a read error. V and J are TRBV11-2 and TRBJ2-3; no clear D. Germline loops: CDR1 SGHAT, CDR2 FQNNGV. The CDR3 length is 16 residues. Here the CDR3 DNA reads TGTGCCGGCAGCTCGGACGGGTGGCCTAGCACAGATACGCAGTATTTT. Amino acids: CAGSSDGWPSTDTQYF. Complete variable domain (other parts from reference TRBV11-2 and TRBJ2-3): EAGVAQSPRYKIIEKRQSVAFWCNPISGHATLYWYQQILGQGPKLLIQFQNNGVVDDSQLPKDRFSAERLKGVDSTLKIQPAKLEDSAVYLCAGSSDGWPSTDTQYFGPGTRLTVL.

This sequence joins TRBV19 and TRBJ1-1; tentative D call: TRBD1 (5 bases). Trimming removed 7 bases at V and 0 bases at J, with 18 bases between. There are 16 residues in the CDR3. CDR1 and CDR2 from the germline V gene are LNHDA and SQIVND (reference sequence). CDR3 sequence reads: CASTPPVGGMNTEAFF. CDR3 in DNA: TGTGCCAGTACCCCTCCCGTTGGGGGGATGAACACTGAAGCTTTCTTT.

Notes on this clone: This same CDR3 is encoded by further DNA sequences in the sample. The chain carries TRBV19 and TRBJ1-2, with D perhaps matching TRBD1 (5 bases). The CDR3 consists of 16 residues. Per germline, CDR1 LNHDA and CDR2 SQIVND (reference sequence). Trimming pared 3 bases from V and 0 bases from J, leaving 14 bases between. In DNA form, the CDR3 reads TGTGCCAGTAGTATCTCCGGGACTGAAGCTAACTATGGCTACACCTTC. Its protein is CASSISGTEANYGYTF.